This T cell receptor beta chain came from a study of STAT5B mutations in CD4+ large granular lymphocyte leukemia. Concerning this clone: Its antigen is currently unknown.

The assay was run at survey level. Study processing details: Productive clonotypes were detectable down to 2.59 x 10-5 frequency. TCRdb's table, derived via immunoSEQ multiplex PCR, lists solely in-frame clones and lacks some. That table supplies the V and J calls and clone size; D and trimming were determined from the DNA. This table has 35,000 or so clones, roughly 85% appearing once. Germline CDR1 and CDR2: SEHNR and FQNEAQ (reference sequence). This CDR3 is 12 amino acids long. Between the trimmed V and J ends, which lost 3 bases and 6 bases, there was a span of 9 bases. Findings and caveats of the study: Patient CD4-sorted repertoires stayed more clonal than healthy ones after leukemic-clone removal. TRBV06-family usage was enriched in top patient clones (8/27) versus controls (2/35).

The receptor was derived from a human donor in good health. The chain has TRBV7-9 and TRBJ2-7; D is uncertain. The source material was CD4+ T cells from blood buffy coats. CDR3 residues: CASSFRFSEQYF. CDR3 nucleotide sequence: TGTGCCAGCAGCTTTCGGTTTAGCGAGCAGTACTTC.